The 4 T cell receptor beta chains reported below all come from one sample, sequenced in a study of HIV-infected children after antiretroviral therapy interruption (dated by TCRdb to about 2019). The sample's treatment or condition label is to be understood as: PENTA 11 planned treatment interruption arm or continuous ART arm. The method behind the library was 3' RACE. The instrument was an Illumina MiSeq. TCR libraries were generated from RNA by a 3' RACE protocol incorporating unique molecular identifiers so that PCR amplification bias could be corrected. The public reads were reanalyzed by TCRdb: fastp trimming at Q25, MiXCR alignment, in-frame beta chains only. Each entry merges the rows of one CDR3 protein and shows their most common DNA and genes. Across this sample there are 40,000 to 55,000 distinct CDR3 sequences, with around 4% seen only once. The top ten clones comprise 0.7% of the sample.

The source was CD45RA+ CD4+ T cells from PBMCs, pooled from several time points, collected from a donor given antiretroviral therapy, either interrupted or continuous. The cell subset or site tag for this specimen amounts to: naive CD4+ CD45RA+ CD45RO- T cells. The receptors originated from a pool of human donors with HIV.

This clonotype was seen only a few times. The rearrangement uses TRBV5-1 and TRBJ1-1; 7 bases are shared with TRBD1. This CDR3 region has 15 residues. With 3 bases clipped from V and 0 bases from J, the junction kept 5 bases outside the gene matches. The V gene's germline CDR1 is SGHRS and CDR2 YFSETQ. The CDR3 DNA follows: TGCGCCAGCAGCTCGGGACAGACCATGAACACTGAAGCTTTCTTT. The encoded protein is CASSSGQTMNTEAFF.

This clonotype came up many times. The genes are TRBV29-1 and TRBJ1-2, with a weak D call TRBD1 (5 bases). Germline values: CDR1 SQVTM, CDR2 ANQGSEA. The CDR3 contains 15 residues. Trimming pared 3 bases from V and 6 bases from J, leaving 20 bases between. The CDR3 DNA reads TGCAGCGTTGAGGGTATAACGGAGGGACTTAATGGCTACACCTTC. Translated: CSVEGITEGLNGYTF.

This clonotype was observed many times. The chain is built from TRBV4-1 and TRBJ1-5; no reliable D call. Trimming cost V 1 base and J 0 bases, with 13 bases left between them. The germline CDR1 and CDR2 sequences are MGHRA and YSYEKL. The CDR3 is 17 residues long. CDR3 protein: CASSQVLVGFSNQPQHF. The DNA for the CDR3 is TGCGCCAGCAGCCAAGTCCTTGTCGGGTTTAGCAATCAGCCCCAGCATTTT.

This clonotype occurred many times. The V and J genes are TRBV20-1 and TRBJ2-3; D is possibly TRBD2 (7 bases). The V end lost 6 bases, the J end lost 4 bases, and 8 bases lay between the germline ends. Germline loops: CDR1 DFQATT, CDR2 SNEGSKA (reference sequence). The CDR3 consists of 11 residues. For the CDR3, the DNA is TGCAGTGCGGGGGGGCCAGATACGCAGTATTTT. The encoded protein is CSAGGPDTQYF.